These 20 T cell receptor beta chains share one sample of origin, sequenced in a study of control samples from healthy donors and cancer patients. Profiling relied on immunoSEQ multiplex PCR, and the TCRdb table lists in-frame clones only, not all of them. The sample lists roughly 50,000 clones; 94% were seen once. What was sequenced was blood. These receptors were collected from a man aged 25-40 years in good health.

The CDR3 DNA is TGTGCCACTAGGACTAGCGGCACAGATACGCAGTATTTT. It specifies CATRTSGTDTQYF. This chain connects TRBV6-5 to TRBJ2-3; 9 positions match TRBD2. After removal of 10 bases from V and 1 base from J, the junction contained 3 bases not matched to a gene. The CDR3 runs to 13 residues. Germline CDR1 reads MNHEY; CDR2 reads SVGAGI.

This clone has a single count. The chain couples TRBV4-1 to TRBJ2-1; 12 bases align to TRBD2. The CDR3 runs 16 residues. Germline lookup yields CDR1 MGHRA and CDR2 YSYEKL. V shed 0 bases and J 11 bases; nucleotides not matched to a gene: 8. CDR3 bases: TGCGCCAGCAGCCAAGAGGGTTCTAGCGGGGGGGCTAAGCAGTTCTTC. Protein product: CASSQEGSSGGAKQFF.

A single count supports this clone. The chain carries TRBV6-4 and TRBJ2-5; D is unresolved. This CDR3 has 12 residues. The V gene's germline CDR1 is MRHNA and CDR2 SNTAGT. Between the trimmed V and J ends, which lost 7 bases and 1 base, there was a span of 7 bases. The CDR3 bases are TGTGCCAGCATCAGGAGCCAAGAGACCCAGTACTTC. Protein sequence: CASIRSQETQYF.

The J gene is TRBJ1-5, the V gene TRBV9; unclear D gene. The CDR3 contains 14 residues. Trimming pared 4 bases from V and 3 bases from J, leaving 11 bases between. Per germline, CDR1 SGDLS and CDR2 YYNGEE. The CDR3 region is CASSPEGYNQPQHF. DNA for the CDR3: TGTGCCAGCAGCCCAGAGGGATACAATCAGCCCCAGCATTTT.

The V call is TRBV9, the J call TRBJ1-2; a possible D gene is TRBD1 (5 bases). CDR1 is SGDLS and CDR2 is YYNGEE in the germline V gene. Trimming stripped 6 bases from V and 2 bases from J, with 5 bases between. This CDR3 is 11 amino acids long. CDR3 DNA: TGTGCCAGCAAGGGGAACTATGGCTACACCTTC. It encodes CASKGNYGYTF.

DNA for the CDR3: TGTGCCAGCAGCGCGGACAGGACTAATGAAAAACTGTTTTTT. Its protein product is CASSADRTNEKLFF. This chain uses TRBV7-8 with TRBJ1-4; 7 bases are shared with TRBD1. The CDR3 covers 14 residues. Germline values: CDR1 SGHVS, CDR2 FQNEAQ. The ends lost 5 bases at V and 2 bases at J; junction bases unmatched: 2.

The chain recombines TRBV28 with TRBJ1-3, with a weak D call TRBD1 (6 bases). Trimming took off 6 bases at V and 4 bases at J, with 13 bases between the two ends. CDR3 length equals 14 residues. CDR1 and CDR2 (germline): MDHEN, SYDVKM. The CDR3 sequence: CASSVRGTGNTIYF. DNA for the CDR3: TGTGCCAGCAGCGTCCGGGGGACAGGAAACACCATATATTTT.

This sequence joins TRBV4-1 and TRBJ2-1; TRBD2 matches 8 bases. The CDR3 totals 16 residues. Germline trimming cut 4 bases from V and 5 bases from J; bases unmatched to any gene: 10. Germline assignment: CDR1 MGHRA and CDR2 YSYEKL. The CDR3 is CASSLSGVPPNNEQFF. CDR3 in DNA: TGCGCCAGCAGCCTTAGCGGGGTCCCCCCGAACAATGAGCAGTTCTTC.

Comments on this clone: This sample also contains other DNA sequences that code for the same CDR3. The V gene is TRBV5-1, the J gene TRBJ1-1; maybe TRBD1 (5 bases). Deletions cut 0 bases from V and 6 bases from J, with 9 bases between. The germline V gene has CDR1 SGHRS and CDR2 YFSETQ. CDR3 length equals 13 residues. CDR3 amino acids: CASSLGGSSEAFF. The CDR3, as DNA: TGCGCCAGCAGCTTGGGGGGCAGTTCTGAAGCTTTCTTT.

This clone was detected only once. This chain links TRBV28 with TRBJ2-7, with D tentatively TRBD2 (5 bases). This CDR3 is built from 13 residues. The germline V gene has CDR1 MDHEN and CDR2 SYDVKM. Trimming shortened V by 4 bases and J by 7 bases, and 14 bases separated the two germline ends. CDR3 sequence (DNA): TGTGCCAGCAGTTCTCACAGACTACATGAGCAGTACTTC. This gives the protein CASSSHRLHEQYF.

The CDR3: CASSRVGGDTIYF. The CDR3 DNA sequence: TGCGCCAGCAGCCGCGTGGGGGGGGACACCATATATTTT. The V gene is TRBV4-1, the J gene TRBJ1-3, with D maybe TRBD1 (5 bases). The CDR3 totals 13 residues. Germline V gives CDR1 MGHRA, CDR2 YSYEKL. V lost 4 bases and J 8 bases, leaving 12 bases between the germline ends.

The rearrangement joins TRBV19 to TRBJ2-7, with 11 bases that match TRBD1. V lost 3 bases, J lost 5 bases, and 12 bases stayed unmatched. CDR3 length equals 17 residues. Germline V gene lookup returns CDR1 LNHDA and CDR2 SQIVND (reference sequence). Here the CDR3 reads CASSMQSPGQGGNEQYF. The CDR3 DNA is TGTGCCAGTAGTATGCAGTCCCCGGGACAGGGGGGAAACGAGCAGTACTTC.

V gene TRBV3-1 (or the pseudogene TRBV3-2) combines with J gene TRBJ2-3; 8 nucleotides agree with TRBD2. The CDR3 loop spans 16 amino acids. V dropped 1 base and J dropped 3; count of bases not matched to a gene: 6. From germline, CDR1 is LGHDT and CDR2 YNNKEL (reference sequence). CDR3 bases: TGTGCCAGCAGCCAAGCCCTAGCGGGCGGTACAGATACGCAGTATTTT. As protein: CASSQALAGGTDTQYF.

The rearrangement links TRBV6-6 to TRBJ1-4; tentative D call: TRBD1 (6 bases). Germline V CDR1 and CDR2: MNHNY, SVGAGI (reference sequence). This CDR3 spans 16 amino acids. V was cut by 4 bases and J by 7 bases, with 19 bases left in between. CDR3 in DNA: TGTGCCAGCAGTTCCGAATGGAGGGGGGAGCGTGAAAAACTGTTTTTT. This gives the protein CASSSEWRGEREKLFF.

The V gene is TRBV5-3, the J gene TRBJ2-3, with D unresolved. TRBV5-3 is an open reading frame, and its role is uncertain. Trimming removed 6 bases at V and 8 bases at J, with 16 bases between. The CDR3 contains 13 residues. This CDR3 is CARTHPPPRTQYF. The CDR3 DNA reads TGTGCCAGAACCCACCCCCCCCCACGTACGCAGTATTTT.

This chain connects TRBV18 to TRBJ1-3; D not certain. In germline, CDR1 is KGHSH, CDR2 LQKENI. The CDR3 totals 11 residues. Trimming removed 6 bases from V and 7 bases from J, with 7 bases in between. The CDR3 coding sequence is TGTGCCAGCTCCTCGGGGAACACCATATATTTT. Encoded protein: CASSSGNTIYF.

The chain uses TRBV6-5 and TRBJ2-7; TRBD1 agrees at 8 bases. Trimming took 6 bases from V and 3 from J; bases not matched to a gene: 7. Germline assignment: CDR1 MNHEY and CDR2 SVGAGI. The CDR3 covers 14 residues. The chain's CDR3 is CASSAQGGFYEQYF. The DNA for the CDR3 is TGTGCCAGCAGCGCACAGGGGGGATTCTACGAGCAGTACTTC.

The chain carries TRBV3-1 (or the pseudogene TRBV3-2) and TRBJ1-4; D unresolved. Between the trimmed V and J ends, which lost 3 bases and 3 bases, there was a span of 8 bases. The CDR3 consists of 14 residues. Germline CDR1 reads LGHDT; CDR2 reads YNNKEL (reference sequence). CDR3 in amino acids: CASSQKGSNEKLFF. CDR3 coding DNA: TGTGCCAGCAGCCAGAAAGGGTCTAATGAAAAACTGTTTTTT.

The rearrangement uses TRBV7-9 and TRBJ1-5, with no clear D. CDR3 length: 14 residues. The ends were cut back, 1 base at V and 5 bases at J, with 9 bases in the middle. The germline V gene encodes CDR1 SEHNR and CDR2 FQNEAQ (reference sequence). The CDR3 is CASSLGGIDQPQHF. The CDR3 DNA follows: TGTGCCAGCAGCTTAGGAGGGATAGATCAGCCCCAGCATTTT.

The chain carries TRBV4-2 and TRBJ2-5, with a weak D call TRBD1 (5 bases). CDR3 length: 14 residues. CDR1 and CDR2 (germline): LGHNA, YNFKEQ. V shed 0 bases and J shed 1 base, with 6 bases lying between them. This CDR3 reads CASSQDRGQETQYF. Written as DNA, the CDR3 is TGTGCCAGCAGCCAAGATAGGGGCCAAGAGACCCAGTACTTC.